This record covers a single T cell receptor beta chain. How the authors handled the data: Amplification of reference gene primers provided the estimated nucleated cell counts. Some clones are missing from TCRdb's copy, which holds only in-frame ones; the method was immunoSEQ multiplex PCR. V and J calls and clone size are as listed in that table; D and trimming were resolved from the DNA. The sample consists of approximately 300,000 clones, around 89% of them appearing once. These data are taken from a study of blood T cell repertoires in COVID-19. About the study: The study drew acute and convalescent COVID-19 samples from the United States, Italy and Spain. In each case, the material was cDNA or gDNA derived from T cells, B-cell-depleted T cells, or PBMCs.

Deletions cut 3 bases from V and 0 bases from J, with 9 bases between. Germline assignment: CDR1 SEHNR and CDR2 FQNEAQ (reference sequence). The CDR3 has 15 amino acids. The sequence came from a man aged 35-49 years with acute or convalescent COVID-19. V usage is TRBV7-9 and J usage is TRBJ1-3, with D tentatively TRBD1 (6 bases). The material sequenced was peripheral blood. The CDR3 coding sequence is TGTGCCAGCAGCTTGGGGACATCCTCTGGAAACACCATATATTTT. Residues: CASSLGTSSGNTIYF. Supplemented by reference TRBV7-9 and TRBJ1-3, the full variable domain reads DTGVSQNPRHKITKRGQNVTFRCDPISEHNRLYWYRQTLGQGPEFLTYFQNEAQLEKSRLLSDRFSAERPKGSFSTLEIQRTEQGDSAMYLCASSLGTSSGNTIYFGEGSWLTVV.